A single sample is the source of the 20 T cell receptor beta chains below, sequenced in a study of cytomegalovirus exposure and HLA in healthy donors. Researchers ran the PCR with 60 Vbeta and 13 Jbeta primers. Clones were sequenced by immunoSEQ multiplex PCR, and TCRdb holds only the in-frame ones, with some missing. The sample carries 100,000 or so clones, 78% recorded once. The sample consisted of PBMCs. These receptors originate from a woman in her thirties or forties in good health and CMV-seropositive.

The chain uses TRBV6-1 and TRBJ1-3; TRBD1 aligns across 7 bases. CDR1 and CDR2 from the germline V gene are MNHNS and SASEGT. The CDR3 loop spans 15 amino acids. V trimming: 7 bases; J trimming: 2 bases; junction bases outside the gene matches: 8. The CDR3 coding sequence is TGTGCCAGCACGAAAGGGGGCAGCCCTGGAAACACCATATATTTT. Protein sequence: CASTKGGSPGNTIYF.

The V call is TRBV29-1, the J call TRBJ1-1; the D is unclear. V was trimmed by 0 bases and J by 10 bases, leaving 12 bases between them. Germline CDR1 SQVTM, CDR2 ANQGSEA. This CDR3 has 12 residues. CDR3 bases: TGCAGCGTTGAAGATCGGGGTAATACAGCTTTCTTT. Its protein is CSVEDRGNTAFF.

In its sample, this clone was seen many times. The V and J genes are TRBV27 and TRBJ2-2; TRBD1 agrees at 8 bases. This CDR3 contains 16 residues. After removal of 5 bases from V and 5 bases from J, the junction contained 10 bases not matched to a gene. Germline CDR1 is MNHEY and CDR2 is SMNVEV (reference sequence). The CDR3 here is CASSRFRTGRTGELFF. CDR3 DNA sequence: TGTGCCAGCAGTCGATTTCGGACAGGGAGGACCGGGGAGCTGTTTTTT.

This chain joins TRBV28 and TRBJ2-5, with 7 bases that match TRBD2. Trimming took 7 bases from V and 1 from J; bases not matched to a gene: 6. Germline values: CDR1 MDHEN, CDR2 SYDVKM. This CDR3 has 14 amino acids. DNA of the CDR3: TGTGCCAGCATGGGCCTAGCGGTCCAAGAGACCCAGTACTTC. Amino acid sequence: CASMGLAVQETQYF. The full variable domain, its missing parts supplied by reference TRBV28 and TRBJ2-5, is DVKVTQSSRYLVKRTGEKVFLECVQDMDHENMFWYRQDPGLGLRLIYFSYDVKMKEKGDIPEGYSVSREKKERFSLILESASTNQTSMYLCASMGLAVQETQYFGPGTRLLVL.

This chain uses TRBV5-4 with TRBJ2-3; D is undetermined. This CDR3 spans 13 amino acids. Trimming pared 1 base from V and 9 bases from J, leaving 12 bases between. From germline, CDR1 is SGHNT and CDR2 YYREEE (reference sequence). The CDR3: CASSLPGSTTQYF. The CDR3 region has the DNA TGTGCCAGCAGCTTGCCCGGGTCCACGACGCAGTATTTT.

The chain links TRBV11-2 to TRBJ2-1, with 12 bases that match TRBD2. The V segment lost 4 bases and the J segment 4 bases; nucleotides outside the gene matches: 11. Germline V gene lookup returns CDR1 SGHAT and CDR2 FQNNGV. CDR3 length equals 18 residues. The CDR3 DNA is TGTGCCAGCAGCTCAATACGACTAGCGGGAGTTTCATACAATGAGCAGTTCTTC. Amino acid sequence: CASSSIRLAGVSYNEQFF.

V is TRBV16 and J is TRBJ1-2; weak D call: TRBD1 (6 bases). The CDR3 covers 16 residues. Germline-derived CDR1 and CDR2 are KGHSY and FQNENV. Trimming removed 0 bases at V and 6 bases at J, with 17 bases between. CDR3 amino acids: CASSQSNLGAEHGYTF. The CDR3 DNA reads TGTGCCAGCAGCCAATCGAACTTGGGGGCTGAGCATGGCTACACCTTC.

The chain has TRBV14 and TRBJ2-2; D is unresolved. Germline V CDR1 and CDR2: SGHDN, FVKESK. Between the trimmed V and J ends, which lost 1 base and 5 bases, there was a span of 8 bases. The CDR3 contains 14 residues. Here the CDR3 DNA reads TGTGCCAGCAGCCAAGCTCCACTTACCGGGGAGCTGTTTTTT. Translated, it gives CASSQAPLTGELFF.

The CDR3 nucleotides read TGTGCCAGCAATCTGGACATGAACACTGAAGCTTTCTTT. It specifies CASNLDMNTEAFF. The chain joins TRBV2 to TRBJ1-1; a possible D gene is TRBD1 (5 bases). V was cut by 7 bases and J by 0 bases, with 9 bases left in between. Germline V gives CDR1 SNHLY, CDR2 FYNNEI. CDR3 length: 13 residues.

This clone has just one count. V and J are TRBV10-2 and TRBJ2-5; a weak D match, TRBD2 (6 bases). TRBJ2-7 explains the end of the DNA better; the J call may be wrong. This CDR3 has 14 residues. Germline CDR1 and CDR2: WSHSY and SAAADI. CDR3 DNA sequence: TGCGCCAGCAGTGAGTCAAGGGACTTCTACGAGCAGTACTTC. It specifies CASSESRDFYEQYF.

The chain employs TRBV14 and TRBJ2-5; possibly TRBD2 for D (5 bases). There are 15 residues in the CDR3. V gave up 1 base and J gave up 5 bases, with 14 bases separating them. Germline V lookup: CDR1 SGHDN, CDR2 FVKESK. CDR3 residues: CASSQVLGMGETQYF. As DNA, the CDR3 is TGTGCCAGCAGCCAAGTTCTCGGGATGGGGGAGACCCAGTACTTC. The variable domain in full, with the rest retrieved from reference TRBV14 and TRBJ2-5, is EAGVTQFPSHSVIEKGQTVTLRCDPISGHDNLYWYRRVMGKEIKFLLHFVKESKQDESGMPNNRFLAERTGGTYSTLKVQPAELEDSGVYFCASSQVLGMGETQYFGPGTRLLVL.

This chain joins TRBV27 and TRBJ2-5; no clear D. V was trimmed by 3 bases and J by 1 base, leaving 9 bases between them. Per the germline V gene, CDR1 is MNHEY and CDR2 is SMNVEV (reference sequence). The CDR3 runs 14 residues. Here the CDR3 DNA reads TGTGCCAGCAGTTTCTCGGGTCTCCAAGAGACCCAGTACTTC. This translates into CASSFSGLQETQYF.

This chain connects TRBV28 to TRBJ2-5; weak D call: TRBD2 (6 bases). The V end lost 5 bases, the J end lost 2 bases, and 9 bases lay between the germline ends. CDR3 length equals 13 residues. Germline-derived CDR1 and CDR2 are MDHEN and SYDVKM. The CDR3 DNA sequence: TGTGCCAGCAGTAGCGGGCGTCAAGAGACCCAGTACTTC. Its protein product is CASSSGRQETQYF.

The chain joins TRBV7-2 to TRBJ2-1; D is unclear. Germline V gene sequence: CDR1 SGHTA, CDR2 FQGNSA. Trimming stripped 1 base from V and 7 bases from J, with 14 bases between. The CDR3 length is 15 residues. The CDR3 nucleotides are TGTGCCAGCAGCTTAGATCTTTCCCGAGTAAATGAGCAGTTCTTC. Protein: CASSLDLSRVNEQFF.

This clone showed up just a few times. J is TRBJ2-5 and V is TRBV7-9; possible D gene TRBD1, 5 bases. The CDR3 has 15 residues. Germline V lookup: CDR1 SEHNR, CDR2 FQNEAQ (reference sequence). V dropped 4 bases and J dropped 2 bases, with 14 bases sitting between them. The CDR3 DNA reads TGTGCCAGCAGCTGGGGTGACAGAACACAAGAGACCCAGTACTTC. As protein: CASSWGDRTQETQYF.

The CDR3 sequence is CASSRLADNYEQYF. CDR3 nucleotide sequence: TGTGCCAGTAGTAGGCTAGCGGATAACTACGAGCAGTACTTC. This chain links TRBV19 with TRBJ2-7, with 7 bases that match TRBD2. The ends lost 4 bases at V and 3 bases at J; junction bases unmatched: 6. This CDR3 is built from 14 residues. The germline V gene has CDR1 LNHDA and CDR2 SQIVND (reference sequence). Full variable domain (remainder filled in from reference TRBV19 and TRBJ2-7): DGGITQSPKYLFRKEGQNVTLSCEQNLNHDAMYWYRQDPGQGLRLIYYSQIVNDFQKGDIAEGYSVSREKKESFPLTVTSAQKNPTAFYLCASSRLADNYEQYFGPGTRLTVT.

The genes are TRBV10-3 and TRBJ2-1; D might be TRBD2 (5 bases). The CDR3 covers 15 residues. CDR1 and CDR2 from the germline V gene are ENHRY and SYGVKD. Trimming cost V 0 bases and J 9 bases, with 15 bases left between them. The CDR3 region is CAISESVLVVTEQFF. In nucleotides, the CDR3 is TGTGCCATCAGTGAGTCGGTACTAGTGGTTACTGAGCAGTTCTTC.

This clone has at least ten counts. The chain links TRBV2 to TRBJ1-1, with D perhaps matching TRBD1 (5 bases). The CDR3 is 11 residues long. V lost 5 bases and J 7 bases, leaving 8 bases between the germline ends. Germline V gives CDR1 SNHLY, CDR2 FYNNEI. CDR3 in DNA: TGTGCCAGCAGTCCAGGGTTTGAAGCTTTCTTT. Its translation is CASSPGFEAFF.

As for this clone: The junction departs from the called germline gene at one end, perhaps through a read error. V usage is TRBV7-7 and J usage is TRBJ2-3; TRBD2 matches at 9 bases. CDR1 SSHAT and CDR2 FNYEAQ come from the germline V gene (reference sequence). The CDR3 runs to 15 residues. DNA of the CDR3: TGTGCTAGCAGCTTAGTAGCGGGAGTTACAGATACGCAGTATTTT. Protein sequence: CASSLVAGVTDTQYF.

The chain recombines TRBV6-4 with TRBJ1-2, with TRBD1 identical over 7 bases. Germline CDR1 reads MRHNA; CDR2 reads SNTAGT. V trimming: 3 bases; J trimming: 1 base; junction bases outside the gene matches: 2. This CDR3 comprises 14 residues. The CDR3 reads CASSEQGINYGYTF. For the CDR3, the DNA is TGTGCCAGCAGTGAACAGGGGATTAACTATGGCTACACCTTC.